This TCR beta chain originates from a study of blood T cell repertoires in COVID-19. In the study overall: The analysed material was cDNA or gDNA that came from T cells, B-cell-depleted T cells, or PBMCs.

Authors' analysis steps: Counts of nucleated cells, estimated from reference gene primer amplification, were obtained. This table comes from immunoSEQ multiplex PCR, and its TCRdb copy is limited to in-frame clones, with some not included. From that table come the V and J calls and clone size; the DNA was used to work out D and trimming. This table has roughly 77,000 clones, over 80% appearing once. Trimming cost V 3 bases and J 3 bases; bases outside gene matches: 11. The CDR3 has 16 residues. Germline-derived CDR1 and CDR2 are LGHDT and YNNKEL (reference sequence). The sequencing input was peripheral blood. This sequence joins TRBV3-1 (or the pseudogene TRBV3-2) and TRBJ2-7; 7 bases line up with TRBD1. This TCR came from a woman of 80 years or more with active COVID-19. CDR3 DNA sequence: TGTGCCAGCAGCCAGGAACCTACAGGGGCCGGCTACGAGCAGTACTTC. The encoded protein is CASSQEPTGAGYEQYF.